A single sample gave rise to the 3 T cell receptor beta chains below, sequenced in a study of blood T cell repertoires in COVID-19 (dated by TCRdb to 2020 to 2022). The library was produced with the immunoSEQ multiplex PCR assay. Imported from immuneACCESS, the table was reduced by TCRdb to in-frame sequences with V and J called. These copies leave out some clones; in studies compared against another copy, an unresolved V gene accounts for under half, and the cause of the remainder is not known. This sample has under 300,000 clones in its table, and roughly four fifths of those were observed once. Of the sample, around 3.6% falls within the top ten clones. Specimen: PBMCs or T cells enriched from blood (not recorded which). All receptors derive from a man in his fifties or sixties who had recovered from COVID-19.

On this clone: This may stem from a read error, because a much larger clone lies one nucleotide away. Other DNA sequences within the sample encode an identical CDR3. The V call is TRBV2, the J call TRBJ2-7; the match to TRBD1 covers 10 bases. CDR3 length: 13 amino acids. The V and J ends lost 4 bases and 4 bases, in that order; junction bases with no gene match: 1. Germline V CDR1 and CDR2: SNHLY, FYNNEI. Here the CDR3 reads CASSGTGGYEQYF. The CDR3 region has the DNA TGTGCCAGCAGTGGGACAGGGGGTTACGAGCAGTACTTC.

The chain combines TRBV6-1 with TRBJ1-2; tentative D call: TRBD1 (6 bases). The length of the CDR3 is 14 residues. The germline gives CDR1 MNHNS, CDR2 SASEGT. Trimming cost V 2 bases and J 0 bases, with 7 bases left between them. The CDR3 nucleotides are TGTGCCAGCAGTGAACGGACAGCTAACTATGGCTACACCTTC. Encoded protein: CASSERTANYGYTF.

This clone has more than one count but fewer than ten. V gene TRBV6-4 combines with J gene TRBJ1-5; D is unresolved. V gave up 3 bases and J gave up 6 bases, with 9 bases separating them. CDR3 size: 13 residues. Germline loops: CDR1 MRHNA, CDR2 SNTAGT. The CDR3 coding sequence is TGTGCCAGCAGTGAGGGCCCCAGTCAGCCCCAGCATTTT. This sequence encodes CASSEGPSQPQHF.